A single TCR beta chain is shown here with its context. The antigen it recognizes is unknown. No clone much larger than this one lies a single base away; base qualities are absent. Genomic DNA was extracted from sorted cells for sequencing of the TCRbeta CDR3 region. TCRbeta CDR3 regions were sequenced using the immunoSEQ Assay. TCRdb retrieved this table from immuneACCESS and kept in-frame rearrangements only. Not all clones are present; in checked studies, unresolved V genes account for under half, and no reason is known for the remainder. The sample table shows roughly 50,000 clones, and 80% to 90% are seen once. The leading ten clones occupy about a tenth of the sample. The trial excluded patients who had a history of autoimmune disease or were on systemic immunosuppression. Peripheral blood for TCR sequencing was drawn from every dose cohort at baseline, at cycle 4 day 1 and at cycle 7 day 1. The samples were taken from a phase I, first-in-human, multicenter, open-label dose-escalation trial of ivuxolimab. Adults with locally advanced or metastatic head and neck squamous cell, hepatocellular, melanoma or renal cell carcinoma were enrolled in the trial. Before TCR sequencing, CD4+ T cells and CD8+ T cells from peripheral blood were sorted into separate populations.

This specimen comes from a study of OX40 agonist ivuxolimab in advanced cancers. Notes on the research overall: The costimulatory receptor OX40 (CD134) was targeted by ivuxolimab, a fully human IgG2 agonistic monoclonal antibody. Partial responses occurred in three dose-escalation patients: two with cutaneous melanoma and one with hepatocellular carcinoma. The monotherapy dose-escalation portion (N ≈ 50 patients) of the phase I ivuxolimab trial is reported in the paper. A male proportion of about 79% and a mean age of roughly 55 years, ranging from about 20 to 85, were recorded for the dose-escalation cohort. Peripheral TCRbeta sequencing was intended to test whether TCR sequence diversity was altered and clonal T-cell expansion was caused by ivuxolimab. Of the approximately 50 patients in dose escalation, approximately 20 had hepatocellular carcinoma, around 15 had melanoma, 9 had renal cell carcinoma and 9 had head and neck cancer. Intravenous ivuxolimab was administered to patients every 2 weeks at six dose levels: 0.01, 0.1, 0.3, 1.5, 3 and 10 mg/kg. Patients were allowed to have had prior anti-PD-1, anti-PD-L1 or anti-CTLA-4 therapy, and about 40% of the dose-escalation patients had been treated with checkpoint inhibitors.

The CDR3 holds 16 amino acids from the cysteine to the phenylalanine. Only the CDR3 region is kept as DNA, spanning 48 bases read in frame from base 1. V sheds 0 bases and J sheds 4 bases, leaving 16 bases between their ends. The germline V gene encodes CDR1 SGHRS and CDR2 YFSETQ. The paper's findings and limits, for the study overall: After ivuxolimab, CD8+ T cells had more expanded clones than CD4+ T cells on average. Partial responders in the 0.1-3.0 mg/kg groups had among the lowest normalized peripheral clonal expansion, especially among CD8+ T cells. At doses of 0.1 to 3.0 mg/kg, clonal expansion of both CD4+ and CD8+ T cells in blood was seen between baseline and week 6. Low levels of normalized T-cell clonal expansion were also seen in some nonresponding patients. Which antigens the clonally expanded peripheral T cells were specific for was not determined.

The chain is assembled from TRBV5-1 and TRBJ2-5; a weak D assignment points to TRBD2 (5 bases agree). The sample here was CD4+ or CD8+ T cells sorted from blood, taken in a trial of the OX40 agonist ivuxolimab. The receptor comes from an adult with an advanced solid tumor such as melanoma, head and neck, liver or kidney cancer. The nucleotide sequence reads TGCGCCAGCAGCTTGGCCGGGCGGGCAAGGATAGAGACCCAGTACTTC. The resulting protein is CASSLAGRARIETQYF. Beyond the CDR3, the reference TRBV5-1 and TRBJ2-5 genes provide the residues; the full variable domain reads: KAGVTQTPRYLIKTRGQQVTLSCSPISGHRSVSWYQQTPGQGLQFLFEYFSETQRNKGNFPGRFSGRQFSNSRSEMNVSTLELGDSALYLCASSLAGRARIETQYFGPGTRLLVL.